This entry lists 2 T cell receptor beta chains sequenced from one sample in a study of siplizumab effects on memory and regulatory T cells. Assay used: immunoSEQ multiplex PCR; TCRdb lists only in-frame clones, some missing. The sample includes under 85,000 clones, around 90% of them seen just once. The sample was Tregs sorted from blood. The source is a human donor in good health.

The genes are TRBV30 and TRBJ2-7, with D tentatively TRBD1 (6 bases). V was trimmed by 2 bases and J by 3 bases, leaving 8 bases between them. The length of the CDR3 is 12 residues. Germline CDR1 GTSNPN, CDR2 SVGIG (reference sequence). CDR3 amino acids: CAWSLRGYEQYF. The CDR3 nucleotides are TGTGCCTGGAGTCTCAGGGGCTACGAGCAGTACTTC.

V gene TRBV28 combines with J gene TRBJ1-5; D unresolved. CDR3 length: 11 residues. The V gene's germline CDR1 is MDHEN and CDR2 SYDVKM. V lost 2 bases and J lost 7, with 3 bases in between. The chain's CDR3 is CASSLRQPQHF. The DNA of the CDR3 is TGTGCCAGCAGTTTAAGGCAGCCCCAGCATTTT. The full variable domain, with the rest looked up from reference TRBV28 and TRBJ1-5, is DVKVTQSSRYLVKRTGEKVFLECVQDMDHENMFWYRQDPGLGLRLIYFSYDVKMKEKGDIPEGYSVSREKKERFSLILESASTNQTSMYLCASSLRQPQHFGDGTRLSIL.